The 29 T cell receptor beta chains below were found in one sample sequenced in a study of T cells after yellow fever vaccination. TCRdb re-analysed the 5' RACE reads in MiXCR, keeping a single row per CDR3 protein. The table has roughly 94,000 distinct CDR3 sequences, approximately 9% seen once. Sample: CD8+ T cells not binding an NS4B(214-222) dextramer, sorted from PBMCs, taken around 14 days after the first yellow fever vaccination. Receptors originate from a young man who received the YFV17D yellow fever vaccine.

This clonotype was observed at least ten times. The J gene is TRBJ1-5, the V gene TRBV6-2 or TRBV6-3; D is unresolved. This CDR3 spans 15 amino acids. In germline, CDR1 is MNHEY, CDR2 SVGEGT. The ends were cut back, 5 bases at V and 2 bases at J, with 13 bases in the middle. CDR3 in amino acids: CASSGRPDGNQPQHF. The DNA for the CDR3 is TGTGCCAGCAGTGGCCGACCGGACGGCAATCAGCCCCAGCATTTT.

At least ten counts were recorded for this clonotype. The rearrangement links TRBV20-1 to TRBJ2-4; 8 positions agree with TRBD2. The CDR3 is made up of 13 amino acids. Trimming cost V 6 bases and J 4 bases; bases outside gene matches: 5. Germline assignment: CDR1 DFQATT and CDR2 SNEGSKA (reference sequence). The DNA for the CDR3 is TGCAGTGCGACGGGGGGGCCAAAAAACATTCAGTACTTC. It translates to CSATGGPKNIQYF.

This clonotype was counted only a few times. The V gene is TRBV27, the J gene TRBJ2-1, with D unclear. Germline assignment: CDR1 MNHEY and CDR2 SMNVEV (reference sequence). This CDR3 has 14 residues. Trimming left V 0 bases short and J 4 bases short, with 7 bases between. This chain's CDR3 is CASSLSLYYNEQFF. CDR3 nucleotides: TGTGCCAGCAGTTTATCTCTCTATTACAATGAGCAGTTCTTC.

This clonotype was counted many times. The gene calls are TRBV4-2 and TRBJ2-3; 13 bases are shared with TRBD2. The CDR3 has 16 amino acids. The germline gives CDR1 LGHNA, CDR2 YNFKEQ. The J segment lost 4 bases and the V segment lost 0 bases, leaving 1 base of the junction unmatched. The CDR3 DNA reads TGTGCCAGCAGCCAAGATGGGACTAGCGGGGCAGATACGCAGTATTTT. This encodes CASSQDGTSGADTQYF.

This clonotype was counted ten times or more. V is TRBV27 and J is TRBJ2-7, with a possible D match to TRBD2 (5 bases). The length of the CDR3 is 15 residues. The germline V gene has CDR1 MNHEY and CDR2 SMNVEV (reference sequence). V was shortened by 0 bases and J by 4 bases, with 13 bases between the two germline ends. Here the CDR3 DNA reads TGTGCCAGCAGTTTATCGGTGGGTGGGGAGTACGAGCAGTACTTC. This gives the protein CASSLSVGGEYEQYF.

This chain uses TRBV6-5 with TRBJ1-4; unclear D gene. V was clipped by 6 bases and J by 4 bases, with 15 bases between them. The CDR3 length is 15 residues. Looked up from germline, CDR1 is MNHEY and CDR2 is SVGAGI. The CDR3 reads CASSQWTGINEKLFF. CDR3 sequence (DNA): TGTGCCAGCAGCCAGTGGACGGGTATTAATGAAAAACTGTTTTTT.

The chain links TRBV6-1 to TRBJ1-6; no firm D call. The V end was cut by 6 bases, the J end by 11 bases, with 17 bases between. Germline values: CDR1 MNHNS, CDR2 SASEGT. The CDR3 loop spans 14 amino acids. CDR3 coding DNA: TGTGCCAGCAGAGGTCTAGTCAACTGGGCACCCCTCCACTTT. It yields the protein CASRGLVNWAPLHF.

In this sample, this clonotype turned up a few times. The chain has TRBV14 and TRBJ2-3, with 10 bases that match TRBD2. CDR3 length equals 17 residues. CDR1 is SGHDN and CDR2 is FVKESK in the germline V gene. The J segment lost 2 bases and the V segment lost 1 base, leaving 6 bases of the junction unmatched. DNA of the CDR3: TGTGCCAGCAGCCAAGTGTCTAGCGGGGGCTACACAGATACGCAGTATTTT. Translating gives CASSQVSSGGYTDTQYF.

The chain is built from TRBV6-5 and TRBJ2-7, with 7 nucleotides matching TRBD2. The ends lost 2 bases at V and 3 bases at J; junction bases unmatched: 7. The CDR3 spans 15 residues. Germline-derived CDR1 and CDR2 are MNHEY and SVGAGI. This CDR3 is CASSYGTGGDYEQYF. CDR3 bases: TGTGCCAGCAGTTACGGGACGGGAGGTGACTACGAGCAGTACTTC.

This chain joins TRBV7-9 and TRBJ2-7; either TRBD1 or TRBD2 may supply D (6 bases each). Trimming took off 1 base at V and 2 bases at J, with 15 bases between the two ends. The CDR3 is 16 amino acids. Germline V gene lookup returns CDR1 SEHNR and CDR2 FQNEAQ (reference sequence). CDR3 residues: CASSLGGGQATYEQYF. CDR3 DNA: TGTGCCAGCAGCTTAGGAGGGGGGCAGGCCACCTACGAGCAGTACTTC.

This clonotype was counted between two and nine times. The chain combines TRBV20-1 with TRBJ2-1, with a weak D call TRBD1 (5 bases). Trimming took off 3 bases at V and 6 bases at J, with 21 bases between the two ends. Germline loops: CDR1 DFQATT, CDR2 SNEGSKA (reference sequence). This CDR3 is built from 16 residues. CDR3 loop: CSARALRTSESNEQFF. CDR3 nucleotide sequence: TGCAGTGCTAGGGCGCTTAGGACATCCGAATCCAATGAGCAGTTCTTC.

In this sample, this clonotype turned up many times. The V and J genes are TRBV6-6 and TRBJ2-7; D is uncertain. There are 12 residues in the CDR3. The V and J ends lost 0 bases and 4 bases respectively, with 4 bases between them. The germline V gene encodes CDR1 MNHNY and CDR2 SVGAGI (reference sequence). The CDR3 region is CASSYSTYEQYV. Here the CDR3 DNA reads TGTGCCAGCAGTTACTCGACTTACGAGCAGTACGTC.

The rearrangement joins TRBV5-5 to TRBJ2-7, with TRBD1 identical over 7 bases. CDR1 and CDR2 from the germline V gene are SGHKS and YYEKEE (reference sequence). Trimming took 4 bases from V and 3 from J; bases not matched to a gene: 7. This CDR3 has 14 residues. The CDR3 DNA sequence: TGTGCCAGCAGCCCAACAGGGGACCACTACGAGCAGTACGTC. This gives the protein CASSPTGDHYEQYV.

In this sample, this clonotype turned up a few times. The chain uses TRBV4-2 and TRBJ2-2; the D call may be TRBD1 or TRBD2 (5 bases each). Trimming shortened V by 6 bases and J by 2 bases, and 19 bases separated the two germline ends. The CDR3 is 17 residues long. Germline V gene sequence: CDR1 LGHNA, CDR2 YNFKEQ. In nucleotides, the CDR3 is TGTGCCAGCAGACCCATTCTGACGGGGCTAAACACCGGGGAGCTGTTTTTT. Its translation is CASRPILTGLNTGELFF.

This clonotype was counted only a few times. Here the CDR3 DNA reads TGTGCCAGCAGCTTAGGCACAGGGGAAGGGCAGCCCCAGCATTTT. It is translated as CASSLGTGEGQPQHF. The chain combines TRBV7-2 with TRBJ1-5; 7 nucleotides line up with TRBD1. V shed 1 base and J 7 bases; nucleotides not matched to a gene: 7. This CDR3 is 15 amino acids long. The germline CDR1 and CDR2 sequences are SGHTA and FQGNSA.

The genes are TRBV5-1 and TRBJ2-7; D call uncertain. This CDR3 contains 15 residues. Per the germline V gene, CDR1 is SGHRS and CDR2 is YFSETQ. Trimming pared 1 base from V and 0 bases from J, leaving 11 bases between. CDR3 sequence: CASSLLSRSSYEQYF. CDR3 nucleotide sequence: TGCGCCAGCAGCTTGTTGAGCCGTAGCTCCTACGAGCAGTACTTC.

The chain couples TRBV14 to TRBJ2-7; D is tentatively TRBD1 or TRBD2 (5 bases each). The germline V and J ends were trimmed by 0 bases and 2 bases, with 26 bases remaining between them. The CDR3 has 20 residues. In germline, CDR1 is SGHDN, CDR2 FVKESK. This chain's CDR3 is CASSQDLEFRDGKAPYEQYF. CDR3 DNA: TGTGCCAGCAGCCAAGATTTAGAATTCCGGGACGGAAAAGCGCCCTACGAGCAGTACTTC.

The genes are TRBV10-3 and TRBJ2-7, with TRBD1 matching over 7 bases. CDR3 length: 15 residues. Germline V gene sequence: CDR1 ENHRY, CDR2 SYGVKD. Trimming removed 4 bases from V and 3 bases from J; junction bases left unmatched: 9. CDR3 DNA sequence: TGTGCCATCAGTGCGGTTGGACAGGTGATCTACGAGCAGTACTTC. Translating gives CAISAVGQVIYEQYF.

This clonotype occurred a few times. Here the CDR3 reads CASALGDPLGPGTEAFF. CDR3 DNA sequence: TGTGCCAGCGCCCTAGGTGATCCCCTAGGACCCGGAACTGAAGCTTTCTTT. The chain recombines TRBV28 with TRBJ1-1; D uncertain. Germline CDR1 MDHEN, CDR2 SYDVKM. V was trimmed by 8 bases and J by 5 bases, leaving 27 bases between them. This CDR3 is built from 17 residues.

This clonotype was observed many times. This chain uses TRBV12-3 or TRBV12-4 with TRBJ1-5; D is unresolved. Trimming pared 8 bases from V and 7 bases from J, leaving 15 bases between. The CDR3 has 13 residues. This CDR3 reads CASYMGGKQPQHF. CDR3 in DNA: TGTGCCAGCTACATGGGCGGGAAGCAGCCCCAGCATTTT.

Only a few counts were recorded for this clonotype. This chain connects TRBV7-9 to TRBJ1-1; the D is unclear. CDR1 SEHNR and CDR2 FQNEAQ come from the germline V gene (reference sequence). The CDR3 sequence is 11 residues long. The V end lost 4 bases, the J end lost 8 bases, and 8 bases lay between the germline ends. CDR3 loop: CASSSTGEAFF. The CDR3 coding sequence is TGTGCCAGCAGCTCAACGGGCGAAGCTTTCTTT.

This clonotype was observed a single time. The V call is TRBV7-9, the J call TRBJ1-2; the match to TRBD1 covers 7 bases. The germline gives CDR1 SEHNR, CDR2 FQNEAQ (reference sequence). This CDR3 is built from 15 residues. Germline trimming cut 2 bases from V and 4 bases from J; bases unmatched to any gene: 7. CDR3 nucleotides: TGTGCCAGCAGCTTAACGCAGGGGGGCGTCTATGGCTACACCTTC. This gives the protein CASSLTQGGVYGYTF.

This clonotype has only a few counts. The V and J genes are TRBV29-1 and TRBJ1-2, with unresolved D. This CDR3 region has 14 residues. Trimming removed 4 bases at V and 2 bases at J, with 14 bases between. Germline CDR1 is SQVTM and CDR2 is ANQGSEA. As DNA, the CDR3 is TGCAGCGTTGGTGGTGGTGTAAGAAACTATGGCTACACCTTC. As protein: CSVGGGVRNYGYTF.

This clonotype was counted a few times. The chain couples TRBV27 to TRBJ1-6; unclear D gene. V lost 0 bases, J lost 7 bases, and 7 bases lay in between. Germline V gene sequence: CDR1 MNHEY, CDR2 SMNVEV (reference sequence). The CDR3 length is 14 residues. The CDR3 DNA is TGTGCCAGCAGTTTATCAGGGAACAATTCACCCCTCCACTTT. Its protein is CASSLSGNNSPLHF.

This sequence joins TRBV10-3 and TRBJ2-2; D uncertain. The CDR3 is made up of 15 amino acids. In germline, CDR1 is ENHRY, CDR2 SYGVKD. V lost 5 bases, J lost 2 bases, and 12 bases lay in between. The CDR3 here is CAISWDNRNTGELFF. The CDR3 DNA reads as TGTGCCATCAGTTGGGATAACAGAAACACCGGGGAGCTGTTTTTT.

The chain links TRBV7-9 to TRBJ2-7; 10 bases map to TRBD1. J was trimmed by 3 bases and V by 3 bases; bases with no gene match: 5. The CDR3 sequence is 15 residues long. CDR1 and CDR2 from the germline V gene are SEHNR and FQNEAQ (reference sequence). In nucleotides, the CDR3 is TGTGCCAGCAGCTTTGGACAGGGGGGTGACTACGAGCAGTACGTC. Its translation: CASSFGQGGDYEQYV.

The chain has TRBV6-1 and TRBJ2-7; D gene uncertain. The V end was cut by 2 bases, the J end by 0 bases, with 11 bases between. This CDR3 contains 15 residues. CDR1 is MNHNS, CDR2 SASEGT, per germline. CDR3 bases: TGTGCCAGCAGTGAATTGGGCGGACGCTCCTACGAGCAGTACGTC. It codes for CASSELGGRSYEQYV.

This rearrangement joins TRBV7-3 to TRBJ2-1, with TRBD1 matching 7 bases. The germline V gene encodes CDR1 SGHTA and CDR2 FQGTGA. The J segment lost 4 bases and the V segment lost 5 bases, leaving 8 bases of the junction unmatched. The CDR3 has 15 residues. CDR3 region: CASSPTGDPYNEQFF. In DNA, the CDR3 is TGTGCCAGCAGCCCCACAGGGGACCCGTACAATGAGCAGTTCTTC.

This clonotype was counted a few times. This chain uses TRBV10-3 with TRBJ1-1; D possibly corresponds to TRBD1 (5 bases). Germline V lookup: CDR1 ENHRY, CDR2 SYGVKD. CDR3 size: 15 residues. V shed 1 base and J shed 5 bases, with 14 bases lying between them. The CDR3 DNA reads as TGTGCCATCAGTGAGTGGGACCGGCCAAGGACTGAAGCTTTCTTT. It is translated as CAISEWDRPRTEAFF.